This T cell receptor (beta chain) was profiled in a study of breast tumors, draining lymph nodes, adjacent tissues. Breast cancer patients provided tissue from their axillary draining lymph nodes. Study results and limitations: That most tumor T cells come from lymph nodes remained unproven. Compared with lymph nodes, tumors were less diverse; compared with nontumor tissue, more. Compared with basal-like, luminal-like tumors shared significantly more repertoire with nontumor tissue.

The CDR3 runs 14 residues. In germline, CDR1 is SGDLS, CDR2 YYNGEE. MiXCR was run by TCRdb on the multiplex PCR reads, yielding one entry per CDR3 protein. This table has 270,000 or so distinct CDR3 sequences, more than 30% appearing once. This clonotype was counted between two and nine times. Its antigen is currently unknown. At one end, the junction sequence differs from germline, possibly due to a read error. Sequences were obtained from axillary lymph node tissue. The source of this sequence is a female donor with breast cancer. Some clones in this sample may be carry-over from other donors' samples. The chain combines TRBV9 with TRBJ2-1, with 9 bases lining up with TRBD2. The CDR3 sequence: CASRPGLAYNEQLF. The CDR3 DNA reads TGTGCCAGCAGACCGGGACTAGCCTACAATGAGCAGCTCTTC. The whole variable domain, filled in from reference TRBV9 and TRBJ2-1, reads DSGVTQTPKHLITATGQRVTLRCSPRSGDLSVYWYQQSLDQGLQFLIQYYNGEERAKGNILERFSAQQFPDLHSELNLSSLELGDSALYFCASRPGLAYNEQLFGPGTRLTVL.